Given below is one T cell receptor beta chain in context. Its antigen is not identified. Collection of roughly 10 milliliters of peripheral blood was performed for each donor. A J-beta primer mix and a sample-barcoded 5' primer were used in a second PCR of roughly 7 to 12 cycles. TCRdb reanalysed the 5' RACE reads using MiXCR and keeps one entry per CDR3 protein. This table holds roughly 1.5 million distinct CDR3 sequences, approximately 43% found once. The sample is drawn from a study of blood T cells in healthy people across ages. Findings of the study overall: Age advanced and TCR beta diversity per million T cells fell, roughly linearly. More naive CD4+ cells and higher diversity were found in long-lived than in aged donors.

Germline V gene lookup returns CDR1 LGHNA and CDR2 YSLEER. This CDR3 spans 16 amino acids. The ends were cut back, 0 bases at V and 4 bases at J, with 15 bases in the middle. Material for sequencing was blood. The rearrangement joins TRBV4-3 to TRBJ1-2, with D uncertain. This TCR came from a woman aged 18-30 years in good health. CDR3 sequence (DNA): TGCGCCAGCAGCCAAGATGTCGGCAGATCTTTCTATGGCTACACCTTC. It codes for CASSQDVGRSFYGYTF.